These 15 T cell receptor beta chains came from one sample sequenced in a study of blood T cells in healthy people across ages. Next came a second PCR, run for about 7 to 12 cycles, which used a sample-barcoded 5' primer along with a J-beta primer mix. TCRdb re-derived calls from the 5' RACE reads in MiXCR, one entry per CDR3 protein. In the table there are 1,300,000 or so distinct CDR3 sequences, roughly 60% of which are singletons. Sample: blood. The receptors were gathered from a man aged 18 to 35 in good health.

The chain links TRBV2 to TRBJ2-3, with D hard to call. V shed 7 bases and J shed 7 bases, with 18 bases lying between them. There are 14 residues in the CDR3. The germline V gene has CDR1 SNHLY and CDR2 FYNNEI. CDR3 loop: CASMGIRYPYTQYF. In DNA, the CDR3 is TGTGCCAGCATGGGGATCAGGTACCCCTATACGCAGTATTTT.

This clonotype has more than one count but fewer than ten. CDR3 loop: CASRSKQGAKNIQYF. As DNA, the CDR3 is TGTGCCAGCAGGTCGAAACAGGGGGCCAAAAACATTCAGTACTTC. The chain combines TRBV6-5 with TRBJ2-4; 7 bases fit TRBD1. Looked up from germline, CDR1 is MNHEY and CDR2 is SVGAGI. The CDR3 is 15 residues long. V was pared by 6 bases and J by 1 base, with 6 bases of the junction left unmatched.

This clonotype was seen just once. The rearrangement joins TRBV15 to TRBJ1-2; D is uncertain. This CDR3 is 15 amino acids long. The germline CDR1 and CDR2 sequences are LNHNV and YYDKDF (reference sequence). V dropped 0 bases and J dropped 8 bases, with 16 bases sitting between them. CDR3 bases: TGTGCCACCAGCAGAGATACCGCTCAAACTATGGGCTACACCTTC. It codes for CATSRDTAQTMGYTF.

This rearrangement joins TRBV20-1 to TRBJ2-7; 15 bases fit TRBD2. J lost 7 bases, V lost 4 bases, and 14 bases had no gene match. This CDR3 has 17 residues. Germline V gene sequence: CDR1 DFQATT, CDR2 SNEGSKA (reference sequence). The CDR3 DNA follows: TGCAGTGCTACGGGACTAGCGGGAGGACTAACATACAATGAGCAGTACTTC. Protein product: CSATGLAGGLTYNEQYF.

There are a few counts of this clonotype. The chain links TRBV28 to TRBJ2-3, with D perhaps assigned TRBD1 or TRBD2 (5 bases each). Trimming shortened V by 6 bases and J by 6 bases, and 19 bases separated the two germline ends. The CDR3 length is 15 residues. From germline, CDR1 is MDHEN and CDR2 SYDVKM. This chain's CDR3 is CASSRRRDVGDTQYF. The DNA of the CDR3 is TGTGCCAGCAGCCGCCGACGGGACGTAGGGGATACGCAGTATTTT. The full variable domain, with the rest looked up from reference TRBV28 and TRBJ2-3, is DVKVTQSSRYLVKRTGEKVFLECVQDMDHENMFWYRQDPGLGLRLIYFSYDVKMKEKGDIPEGYSVSREKKERFSLILESASTNQTSMYLCASSRRRDVGDTQYFGPGTRLTVL.

This clonotype has just one count. The rearrangement joins TRBV2 to TRBJ2-5; maybe TRBD2 (6 bases). V dropped 7 bases and J dropped 4 bases, with 16 bases sitting between them. Germline lookup yields CDR1 SNHLY and CDR2 FYNNEI. The CDR3 extends over 14 amino acids. Here the CDR3 DNA reads TGTGCCAGCATGGGAGGACCCACGGGAGAGACCCAGTACTTC. It encodes CASMGGPTGETQYF.

V usage is TRBV5-1 and J usage is TRBJ2-7, with a weak D call TRBD1 (6 bases). Germline CDR1 is SGHRS and CDR2 is YFSETQ. This CDR3 comprises 15 residues. Trimming stripped 0 bases from V and 6 bases from J, with 16 bases between. CDR3 DNA: TGCGCCAGCAGCTTGGGGACAGAAAATTTCGGCGAGCAGTACTTC. As protein: CASSLGTENFGEQYF.

With regard to this clonotype: The CDR3 carries no conserved terminal phenylalanine or tryptophan, so it likely arises from a read error. The chain recombines TRBV20-1 with TRBJ2-3; 8 bases fit TRBD2. Trimming cost V 5 bases and J 5 bases; bases outside gene matches: 6. There are 13 residues in the CDR3. Germline V gene sequence: CDR1 DFQATT, CDR2 SNEGSKA (reference sequence). The CDR3 sequence: CSAELLAGDTQYI. DNA of the CDR3: TGCAGTGCTGAGCTCCTAGCGGGAGATACGCAGTATATT.

This chain joins TRBV29-1 and TRBJ2-1; D may be TRBD1 (6 bases). The V and J ends lost 7 bases and 7 bases respectively, with 20 bases between them. This CDR3 spans 14 amino acids. Germline V gene data show CDR1 as SQVTM and CDR2 as ANQGSEA. CDR3 sequence: CSGGLTGSGNEQFF. In nucleotides, the CDR3 is TGCAGCGGCGGTCTTACAGGGTCCGGGAATGAGCAGTTCTTC.

The chain couples TRBV5-4 to TRBJ2-5, with TRBD2 matching over 10 bases. The J call may be incorrect, as the DNA end agrees better with TRBJ2-7. Germline V gene data show CDR1 as SGHNT and CDR2 as YYREEE (reference sequence). CDR3 size: 15 residues. The CDR3 DNA reads TGTGCCAGCAGCTTGGGGACTAGCGGACTGGACGAGCAGTACTTC. Protein: CASSLGTSGLDEQYF.

This chain links TRBV7-9 with TRBJ1-2; D perhaps matches TRBD1 (5 bases). The CDR3 contains 13 residues. CDR1 SEHNR and CDR2 FQNEAQ come from the germline V gene (reference sequence). V lost 5 bases and J lost 7, with 14 bases in between. The CDR3 DNA sequence: TGTGCCAGCAGCCCCCGGGGCCAAGCTGGCTACACCTTC. Translating gives CASSPRGQAGYTF.

This chain connects TRBV7-9 to TRBJ2-1; possibly TRBD2 for D (5 bases). The last part of the DNA fits TRBJ2-7 better; the J call may be wrong. The CDR3 is made up of 12 amino acids. CDR1 and CDR2 from the germline V gene are SEHNR and FQNEAQ (reference sequence). CDR3 nucleotides: TGTGCCAGCAGCTTCGGGGTCCGTGAGCAGTACTTC. This translates into CASSFGVREQYF.

In its sample, this clonotype was seen a few times. This chain links TRBV4-1 with TRBJ2-7; D perhaps matches TRBD1 (6 bases). The V end lost 4 bases, the J end lost 1 base, and 17 bases lay between the germline ends. This CDR3 is 16 amino acids long. Germline CDR1 and CDR2: MGHRA and YSYEKL. In DNA form, the CDR3 reads TGCGCCAGCAGCCCTAACCCCGGACAGATTTCCTACGAGCAGTACTTC. Translated, it gives CASSPNPGQISYEQYF.

The rearrangement joins TRBV6-7 to TRBJ2-5, with 11 nucleotides matching TRBD2. TRBV6-7 is recorded as an ORF, its role being uncertain. CDR3 length: 15 amino acids. Trimming cost V 5 bases and J 2 bases; bases outside gene matches: 4. In nucleotides, the CDR3 is TGTGCCAGCAGTATAGCGGGGGGGCTGCAAGAGACCCAGTACTTC. Its translation: CASSIAGGLQETQYF.

The chain employs TRBV2 and TRBJ2-1, with D maybe TRBD2 (5 bases). The CDR3 extends over 15 amino acids. V was shortened by 6 bases and J by 5 bases, with 17 bases between the two germline ends. Germline V gene lookup returns CDR1 SNHLY and CDR2 FYNNEI. Here the CDR3 DNA reads TGTGCCAGCAGGGGAGACACCAGTTATCACAATGAGCAGTTCTTC. It specifies CASRGDTSYHNEQFF.